This note documents a single T cell receptor (beta chain) sequence. Its specificity is unknown. Trimming left V 6 bases short and J 0 bases short, with 12 bases between. Germline CDR1 SGHAT, CDR2 FQNNGV. The length of the CDR3 is 15 residues. Germline DNA was also extracted, with blood RNA taken from unsorted whole blood. The data were taken from a study of tumor-infiltrating lymphocytes in primary liver carcinoma. On the study more broadly: The patients had histopathologically diagnosed primary liver carcinoma, and their disease was treated by surgical resection.

Study-wide points: Against blood, tumors held a significantly higher top-250-clone fraction (p = 0.039). Because the samples were bulk unsorted, the study did not compare CD4+ and CD8+ repertoires. Tumor-adjacent and tumor-blood pairs overlapped less than tumor region pairs did.

Reverse transcription of 500 ng total RNA with a constant-region primer produced TCR beta cDNA. Employing slightly modified ARM-PCR, three nested multiplex PCR rounds were run, and these gave rise to the TCR beta libraries. Primers for the first two PCR rounds were TRBV1-TRBV30 forward primers and a C-beta reverse primer (roughly 10 cycles per round). TCRdb ran MiXCR on the multiplex PCR reads and lists one entry per CDR3 protein. The sample carries 310,000 or so distinct CDR3 sequences, about 50% recorded once. The sample taken for sequencing was peripheral blood. This chain connects TRBV11-2 to TRBJ2-1; D is undetermined. The sequence derives from a woman in her twenties or thirties with primary liver carcinoma and hepatitis B virus infection. CDR3 loop: CASSPSFFSYNEQFF. The DNA for the CDR3 is TGTGCCAGCAGTCCGTCGTTCTTCTCCTACAATGAGCAGTTCTTC.